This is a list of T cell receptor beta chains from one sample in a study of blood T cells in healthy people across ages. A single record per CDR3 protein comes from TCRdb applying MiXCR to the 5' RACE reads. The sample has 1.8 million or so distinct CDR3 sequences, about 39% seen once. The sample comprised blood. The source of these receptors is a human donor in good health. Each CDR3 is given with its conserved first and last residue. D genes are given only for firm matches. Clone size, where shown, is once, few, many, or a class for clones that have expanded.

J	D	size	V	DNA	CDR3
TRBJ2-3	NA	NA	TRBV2	TGTGCCAGCAGTGAAGAGAGGCCCGAGAGGGGCACAGATACGCAGTATTTT	CASSEERPERGTDTQYF
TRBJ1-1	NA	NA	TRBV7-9	TGTGCCAGCACCAGAGAGACGAACACTGAAGCTTTCTTT	CASTRETNTEAFF
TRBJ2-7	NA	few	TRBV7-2	TGTGCCAGCAGCTCGACAGTCCTTTCTTCCTACGAGCAGTACTTC	CASSSTVLSSYEQYF
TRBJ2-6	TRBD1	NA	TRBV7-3	TGTGCCAGCAGCGGGACAGGGTTGCGTTGGGGGGCCAACGTCCTGACTTTC	CASSGTGLRWGANVLTF
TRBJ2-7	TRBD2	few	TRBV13	TGTGCCAGCAGCGTCGCAGGGATAGCGGGGGGGTCCTACGAGCAGTACTTC	CASSVAGIAGGSYEQYF
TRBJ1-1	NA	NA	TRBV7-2	TGTGCCAGTACCCTGGACAGCTGGACTGAAGCTTTCTTT	CASTLDSWTEAFF
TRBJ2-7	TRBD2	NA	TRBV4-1	TGCGCCAGCAGCCACGGGGGGACCTTGTACGAGCAGTACTTC	CASSHGGTLYEQYF
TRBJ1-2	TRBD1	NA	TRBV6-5	TGTGCCAGCAGTTACTCCCGGGACAGGGGGATGGGCTACACCTTC	CASSYSRDRGMGYTF
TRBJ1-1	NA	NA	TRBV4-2	TGTGCCAGCAGCCAAGTCGGGGGCGGGAACACTGAAGCTTTCTTT	CASSQVGGGNTEAFF
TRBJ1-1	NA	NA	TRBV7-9	TGTGCCAGCAGCTTGGGGGAAGCGGGAAGGACTGAAGCTTTCTTT	CASSLGEAGRTEAFF
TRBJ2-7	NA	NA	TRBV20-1	TGCAGTGCTAGTTGGTTGGGGGGATCCTACGAGCAGTACTTC	CSASWLGGSYEQYF
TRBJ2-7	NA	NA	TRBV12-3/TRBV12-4	TGTGCCAGCAGCGGGCCTTTAGGGTCCTACGAGCAGTACTTC	CASSGPLGSYEQYF
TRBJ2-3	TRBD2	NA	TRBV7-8	TGTGCCAGCAGCCCCTTAAGCGGGGGGGCCGTGAAGGCGCAGTATTTT	CASSPLSGGAVKAQYF
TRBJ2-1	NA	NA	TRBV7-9	TGTGCCAGCAGCACCTTCCCGCAGCACAATGAGCAGTTCTTC	CASSTFPQHNEQFF
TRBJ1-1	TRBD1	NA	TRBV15	TGTGCCACCAGCAGAGAATCGACAGGGGGGAACACTGAAGCTTTCTTT	CATSRESTGGNTEAFF
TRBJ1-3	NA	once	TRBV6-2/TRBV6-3	TGTGCCAGCAGCCGCAAACAGAGGGGTTCCGGAAACACCATATATTTT	CASSRKQRGSGNTIYF
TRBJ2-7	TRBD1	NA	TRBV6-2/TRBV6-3	TGTGCCAGCACCACCACCCGAGACAGGGGGGCCTACGAGCAGTACTTC	CASTTTRDRGAYEQYF
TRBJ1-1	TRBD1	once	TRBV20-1	TGCAGTGCTAGTAGTTGGGACAGGAACACTGAAGCTTTCTTT	CSASSWDRNTEAFF
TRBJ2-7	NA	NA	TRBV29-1	TGCAGCGTTGAAGACGGGACTCACGGCTCCTACGAGCAGTACTTC	CSVEDGTHGSYEQYF
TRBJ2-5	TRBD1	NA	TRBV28	TGTGCCAGCAGGCACGGGACAGGGTGGGAGACCCAGTACTTC	CASRHGTGWETQYF
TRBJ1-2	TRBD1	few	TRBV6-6	TGTGCCAGCAGAAATACCCGGGACAGGGGGTGGAATGGCTACACCTTC	CASRNTRDRGWNGYTF
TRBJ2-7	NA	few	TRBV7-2	TGTGCCAGCAGCGCTAGGCCAGGGGAGACCTACGAGCAGTACTTC	CASSARPGETYEQYF
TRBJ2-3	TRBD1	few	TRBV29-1	TGCAGCGCAGTCCACGGGACAGGGATACCAGATACGCAGTATTTT	CSAVHGTGIPDTQYF
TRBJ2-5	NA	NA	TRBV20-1	TGCAGTGCTAGGTCCGGGGCAGGTTTCGGTGAGACCCAGTACTTC	CSARSGAGFGETQYF
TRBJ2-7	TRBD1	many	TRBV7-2	TGTGCCAGCAGCGAGGGACAGACCTACGAGCAGTACTTC	CASSEGQTYEQYF
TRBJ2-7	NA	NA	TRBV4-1	TGCGCCAGCAGCCAAGGTTCGGAGCTTGGATACGAGCAGTACTTC	CASSQGSELGYEQYF